The rows below give T cell receptor beta chains drawn from one sample of a study of T cell responses to AZD1222 COVID-19 vaccine. Sequenced by immunoSEQ multiplex PCR; TCRdb stores in-frame clones only, minus some. The sample holds around 200,000 clones, around nine tenths seen once. The specimen comprised peripheral blood, sampled on day 0 of AZD1222 vaccination. These receptors were taken from an adult in good health. Each CDR3 is given with its conserved first and last residue. The order of the fields is V gene, D gene, J gene, clone size, CDR3 DNA, CDR3 protein. The D gene is left open where the match is weak. Some rows have no size entry. The others give once, few or many, or a class for an expanded clone.

>TRBV7-6|TRBD1|TRBJ2-5|-
TGTGCCAGCAGCTCACAACAGGGGGCGGTTGAGACCCAGTACTTC
CASSSQQGAVETQYF
>TRBV4-3|-|TRBJ1-5|-
TGCGCCAGCAGCCAAGCCTTAAGGGAGGGGCAGCCCCAGCATTTT
CASSQALREGQPQHF
>TRBV29-1|-|TRBJ2-2|-
TGCAGCGTTTCTGCCCTAGGTGGCACCGGGGAGCTGTTTTTT
CSVSALGGTGELFF
>TRBV27|TRBD1|TRBJ1-2|-
TGTGCCAGCAGTTTCCGGACAGGGAATGGCTACACCTTC
CASSFRTGNGYTF
>TRBV6-5|TRBD1|TRBJ1-1|-
TGTGCCAGCAGTAGACAGGGTAGAGGAACTGAAGCTTTCTTT
CASSRQGRGTEAFF
>TRBV5-1|TRBD1|TRBJ2-3|-
TGCGCCAGCAGCTGGACAGGGGCAGATACGCAGTATTTT
CASSWTGADTQYF
>TRBV5-1|TRBD1|TRBJ2-1|-
TGCGCCAGCAGCCCAAGGACAGGGGGCAACTACAATGAGCAGTTCTTC
CASSPRTGGNYNEQFF
>TRBV5-4|-|TRBJ1-3|-
TGTGCCAGCAGCTTGGGTGGCCGCTCTGGAAACACCATATATTTT
CASSLGGRSGNTIYF
>TRBV4-2|-|TRBJ1-2|-
TGTGCCAGCAGCCAAGAGGGGCAGAACGGCTACACCTTC
CASSQEGQNGYTF
>TRBV6-5|-|TRBJ2-3|-
TGTGCCAGCTCACGGGGCCTTGGTTTGGATACGCAGTATTTT
CASSRGLGLDTQYF
>TRBV30|TRBD1|TRBJ1-4|-
TGTGCCTGCGACCCCGGACAGGGTGTTAATGAAAAACTGTTTTTT
CACDPGQGVNEKLFF
>TRBV5-1|TRBD1|TRBJ1-1|-
TGCGCCAGCAGCTTGCAGGGGGCGCGGAACACTGAAGCTTTCTTT
CASSLQGARNTEAFF
>TRBV5-4|-|TRBJ1-4|few
TGTGCCAGCAGCTTGGACACTGGGAATGAAAAACTGTTTTTT
CASSLDTGNEKLFF
>TRBV9|TRBD1|TRBJ2-5|-
TGTGCCAGCAGCGTAAGGACAGGACCGCCCCAAGAGACCCAGTACTTC
CASSVRTGPPQETQYF
>TRBV19|-|TRBJ2-2|-
TGTGCCAGTAGTACCCCACCTTGGGGGTCAGAGAACACCGGGGAGCTGTTTTTT
CASSTPPWGSENTGELFF
>TRBV4-2|-|TRBJ2-7|-
TGTGCCAGCAGCCAAGATGAGAGTAGTTCCTACGAGCAGTACTTC
CASSQDESSSYEQYF
>TRBV7-9|TRBD1|TRBJ1-2|-
TGTGCCAGCAGCCTGAACTTAGAGGGGGCCTATGGCTACACCTTC
CASSLNLEGAYGYTF
>TRBV9|-|TRBJ2-2|-
TGTGCCAGCAGCGTATACGGGACCGGGGAGCTGTTTTTT
CASSVYGTGELFF
>TRBV30|-|TRBJ1-1|-
TGTGCCTGGAGTGTGGCTTGGCGCACTGAAGCTTTCTTT
CAWSVAWRTEAFF
>TRBV21-1|-|TRBJ1-1|-
TGTGCCAGCAGCAAACCGGGACGGATGAACACTGAAGCTTTCTTT
CASSKPGRMNTEAFF
>TRBV4-2|-|TRBJ2-2|few
TGTGCCAGCAGCCAAGATCCCACCGGGGAGCTGTTTTTT
CASSQDPTGELFF
>TRBV9|TRBD1|TRBJ1-3|-
TGTGCCAGCAGCGTAGCTTCGGGACAGCGAAACACCATATATTTT
CASSVASGQRNTIYF
>TRBV7-2|-|TRBJ1-2|-
TGTGCCAGCAGCTTAAAAGGGGCGCTTGGCTACACCTTC
CASSLKGALGYTF
>TRBV19|-|TRBJ1-1|-
TGTGCCAGTAGTATGGCGGTGGACACTGAAGCTTTCTTT
CASSMAVDTEAFF